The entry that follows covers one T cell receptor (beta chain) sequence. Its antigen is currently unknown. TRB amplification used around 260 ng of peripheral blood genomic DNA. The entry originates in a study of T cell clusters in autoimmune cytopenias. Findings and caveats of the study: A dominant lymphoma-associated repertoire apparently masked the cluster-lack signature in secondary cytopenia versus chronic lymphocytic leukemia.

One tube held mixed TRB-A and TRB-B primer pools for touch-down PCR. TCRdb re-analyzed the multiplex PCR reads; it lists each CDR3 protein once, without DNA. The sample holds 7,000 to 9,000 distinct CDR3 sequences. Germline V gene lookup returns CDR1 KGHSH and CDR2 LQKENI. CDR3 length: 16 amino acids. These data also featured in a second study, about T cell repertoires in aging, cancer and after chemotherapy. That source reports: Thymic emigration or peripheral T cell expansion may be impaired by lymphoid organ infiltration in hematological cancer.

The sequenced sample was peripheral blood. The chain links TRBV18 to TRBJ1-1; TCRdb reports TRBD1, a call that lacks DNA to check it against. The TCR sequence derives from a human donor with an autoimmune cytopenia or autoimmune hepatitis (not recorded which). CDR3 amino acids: CASSPPMGQLNTEAFF.